This is a list of T cell receptor beta chains from one sample in a study of shared clonotypes between healthy human individuals. Measured with immunoSEQ multiplex PCR; TCRdb has only the in-frame clones, and not every one. The repertoire has millions of clones, about 95% of them found once; the top ten carry 0.1% to 0.15%. The specimen sequenced was naive CD4+ T cells sorted from blood. Receptors originate from a man between 18 and 35 years old in good health. Each CDR3 is given with its conserved first and last residue. The order of the fields is J gene, V gene, clone size, D gene, CDR3 DNA, CDR3 protein. D genes are given only for firm matches. Expanded clones are given a class, and other clones once, few, many or no size at all.

j_call: TRBJ1-2; v_call: TRBV4-1; clone_size: .; d_call: .; cdr3_nt: TGCGCCAGCAGCCAAGGGGGGAAAGGGCCGACGGGCTATGGCTACACCTTC; cdr3_aa: CASSQGGKGPTGYGYTF
j_call: TRBJ1-5; v_call: TRBV11-2; clone_size: .; d_call: .; cdr3_nt: TGTGCCAGCAGCTTAGATTCAGGCCAGCCCCAGCATTTT; cdr3_aa: CASSLDSGQPQHF
j_call: TRBJ1-2; v_call: TRBV20-1; clone_size: .; d_call: .; cdr3_nt: TGCAGTGCTAGATTCACAGCCCAAACCTTC; cdr3_aa: CSARFTAQTF
j_call: TRBJ2-3; v_call: TRBV28; clone_size: .; d_call: .; cdr3_nt: TGTGCCAGCAGTTCGTCTTGGGTCGAAACAGATACGCAGTATTTT; cdr3_aa: CASSSSWVETDTQYF
j_call: TRBJ1-5; v_call: TRBV5-1; clone_size: .; d_call: .; cdr3_nt: TGCGCCAGCAGCTTGGCCGGAAAGGGGCAGCCCCAGCATTTT; cdr3_aa: CASSLAGKGQPQHF
j_call: TRBJ1-1; v_call: TRBV7-8; clone_size: .; d_call: TRBD1; cdr3_nt: TGTGCCAGCAGCGTAGGACAGGGGATGAACACTGAAGCTTTCTTT; cdr3_aa: CASSVGQGMNTEAFF
j_call: TRBJ1-5; v_call: TRBV28; clone_size: .; d_call: .; cdr3_nt: TGTGCCAGCAGTTTGTTACAGTTAAATCAGCCCCAGCATTTT; cdr3_aa: CASSLLQLNQPQHF
j_call: TRBJ2-5; v_call: TRBV19; clone_size: .; d_call: .; cdr3_nt: TGTGCCAGTAGCACAGGAGTCGGGGGAGGCTGGGAGACCCAGTACTTC; cdr3_aa: CASSTGVGGGWETQYF
j_call: TRBJ1-5; v_call: TRBV7-2; clone_size: .; d_call: .; cdr3_nt: TGTGCCAGCAGCCCCCCGGGGATCCAGCCCCAGCATTTT; cdr3_aa: CASSPPGIQPQHF
j_call: TRBJ2-1; v_call: TRBV18; clone_size: .; d_call: TRBD2; cdr3_nt: TGTGCCAGCTCACCCCTAGCGGCTTACGGGAGCTCCTACAATGAGCAGTTCTTC; cdr3_aa: CASSPLAAYGSSYNEQFF
j_call: TRBJ2-7; v_call: TRBV7-8; clone_size: .; d_call: .; cdr3_nt: TGTGCCAGCAGCTTAGGGTCAGGGTCGTACGAGCAGTACTTC; cdr3_aa: CASSLGSGSYEQYF
j_call: TRBJ1-2; v_call: TRBV6-6; clone_size: .; d_call: TRBD1; cdr3_nt: TGTGCCAGCAGTCGGACAGGACCAAACTATGGCTACACCTTC; cdr3_aa: CASSRTGPNYGYTF
j_call: TRBJ2-3; v_call: TRBV7-9; clone_size: .; d_call: TRBD2; cdr3_nt: TGTGCCAGCAGCTGGACTAGCGGAAGCACAGATACGCAGTATTTT; cdr3_aa: CASSWTSGSTDTQYF
j_call: TRBJ2-3; v_call: TRBV5-1; clone_size: .; d_call: .; cdr3_nt: TGCGCCAGCAGCCCTCAGTGGGGAGATACGCAGTATTTT; cdr3_aa: CASSPQWGDTQYF
j_call: TRBJ2-5; v_call: TRBV5-4; clone_size: once; d_call: TRBD2; cdr3_nt: TGTGCCAGCAGCTTGGGACTAGCCACGGAGACCCAGTACTTC; cdr3_aa: CASSLGLATETQYF
j_call: TRBJ2-1; v_call: TRBV7-2; clone_size: .; d_call: TRBD2; cdr3_nt: TGTGCCAGCAGCTTAGGGACTAGCGGGAGTAATGAGCAGTTCTTC; cdr3_aa: CASSLGTSGSNEQFF
j_call: TRBJ1-6; v_call: TRBV5-1; clone_size: .; d_call: .; cdr3_nt: TGCGCCAGCAGCTTGGGGAGTGGTAATTCACCCCTCCACTTT; cdr3_aa: CASSLGSGNSPLHF
j_call: TRBJ1-1; v_call: TRBV25-1; clone_size: .; d_call: TRBD1; cdr3_nt: TGTGCCAGCAGGAGGGGGCCGAACACTGAAGCTTTCTTT; cdr3_aa: CASRRGPNTEAFF
j_call: TRBJ2-3; v_call: TRBV2; clone_size: .; d_call: TRBD2; cdr3_nt: TGTGCCAGCAGTGGTCCAGCGGGGGGAGGAGATACGCAGTATTTT; cdr3_aa: CASSGPAGGGDTQYF
j_call: TRBJ1-4; v_call: TRBV10-3; clone_size: .; d_call: .; cdr3_nt: TGTGCCATCAGTGATCGGGGCGGTAATGAAAAACTGTTTTTT; cdr3_aa: CAISDRGGNEKLFF
j_call: TRBJ2-7; v_call: TRBV10-1; clone_size: .; d_call: .; cdr3_nt: TGCGCCAGCAGTGACGGGATTTTGGGCTACGACGAGCAGTACTTC; cdr3_aa: CASSDGILGYDEQYF
j_call: TRBJ2-1; v_call: TRBV5-1; clone_size: .; d_call: .; cdr3_nt: TGCGCCAGCAGAAGGGAACCACCCAATGAGCAGTTCTTC; cdr3_aa: CASRREPPNEQFF
j_call: TRBJ2-1; v_call: TRBV11-3; clone_size: .; d_call: TRBD1; cdr3_nt: TGTGCCAGCAGCTTACCAGGGACAGGGGACAATGAGCAGTTCTTC; cdr3_aa: CASSLPGTGDNEQFF
j_call: TRBJ1-1; v_call: TRBV5-1; clone_size: .; d_call: .; cdr3_nt: TGCGCCAGCAGCTTCTCCCCCAGGGAGAACACTGAAGCTTTCTTT; cdr3_aa: CASSFSPRENTEAFF
j_call: TRBJ1-4; v_call: TRBV11-2; clone_size: .; d_call: .; cdr3_nt: TGTGCCAGCAGCTTAGGCCTCTCGGGACGTGAAAAACTGTTTTTT; cdr3_aa: CASSLGLSGREKLFF
j_call: TRBJ2-7; v_call: TRBV14; clone_size: .; d_call: .; cdr3_nt: TGTGCCAGCAGCCAAGATTACGGCAGCACCTACGAGCAGTACTTC; cdr3_aa: CASSQDYGSTYEQYF
j_call: TRBJ2-5; v_call: TRBV19; clone_size: .; d_call: TRBD1; cdr3_nt: TGTGCCAGTACCCCCGCGGGCAGGGGGCTGTACCAAGAGACCCAGTACTTC; cdr3_aa: CASTPAGRGLYQETQYF
j_call: TRBJ2-2; v_call: TRBV11-2; clone_size: .; d_call: TRBD1; cdr3_nt: TGTGCCAGCAGCGTTCGGGACAGGGGAGCCGGGGAGCTGTTTTTT; cdr3_aa: CASSVRDRGAGELFF